A single sample gave rise to the 20 T cell receptor beta chains below, sequenced in a study of T cell changes during pregnancy in multiple sclerosis. Generated by immunoSEQ multiplex PCR, the TCRdb table keeps only in-frame clones and is missing some. The data show 93,000 or so clones, about 90% seen once. The sample consisted of peripheral blood, taken after pregnancy. The origin of the receptors is a female donor with multiple sclerosis, enrolled in a pregnancy study.

The chain joins TRBV5-5 to TRBJ2-7, with 11 bases matching TRBD1. The CDR3 is 16 amino acids. With V trimmed by 4 bases and J by 3 bases, 9 bases remained unmatched. From germline, CDR1 is SGHKS and CDR2 YYEKEE (reference sequence). The DNA of the CDR3 is TGTGCCAGCAGCCAGGACCGGGACAGGGGGGTCTACGAGCAGTACTTC. Translation: CASSQDRDRGVYEQYF.

The chain has TRBV19 and TRBJ2-2, with 8 bases matching TRBD1. The CDR3 runs to 16 residues. With 3 bases clipped from V and 4 bases from J, the junction kept 7 bases outside the gene matches. CDR1 LNHDA and CDR2 SQIVND come from the germline V gene (reference sequence). The CDR3 loop reads CASSILGQAGTGELFF. The CDR3 bases are TGTGCCAGTAGTATCCTGGGACAGGCCGGCACCGGGGAGCTGTTTTTT.

On this clone itself: This same CDR3 is encoded by further DNA sequences in the sample. The rearrangement links TRBV27 to TRBJ2-7; maybe TRBD1 (6 bases). The V end lost 4 bases, the J end lost 3 bases, and 7 bases lay between the germline ends. This CDR3 spans 12 amino acids. CDR1 and CDR2 from the germline V gene are MNHEY and SMNVEV (reference sequence). CDR3: CASSSGVYEQYF. The CDR3 nucleotides read TGTGCCAGCAGTTCAGGGGTCTACGAGCAGTACTTC.

The chain recombines TRBV6-5 with TRBJ1-1, with TRBD1 matching 9 bases. CDR3 length equals 15 residues. Germline V gene data show CDR1 as MNHEY and CDR2 as SVGAGI. V gave up 0 bases and J gave up 3 bases; unmatched junction bases: 2. CDR3 in DNA: TGTGCCAGCAGTTACTCCCGACAGGGGGACACTGAAGCTTTCTTT. Translating it yields CASSYSRQGDTEAFF.

The chain uses TRBV7-2 and TRBJ2-7; a possible D gene is TRBD2 (6 bases). Germline V gene data show CDR1 as SGHTA and CDR2 as FQGNSA. Trimming left V 8 bases short and J 0 bases short, with 17 bases between. This CDR3 has 15 amino acids. CDR3 residues: CASALGGAHSYEQYF. The CDR3 DNA reads TGTGCCAGCGCATTGGGGGGAGCCCACTCCTACGAGCAGTACTTC.

V is TRBV14 and J is TRBJ2-7, with 7 bases lining up with TRBD1. Trimming cost V 1 base and J 3 bases; bases outside gene matches: 6. Germline CDR1 SGHDN, CDR2 FVKESK. CDR3 length: 15 amino acids. The CDR3 bases are TGTGCCAGCAGCCAAGTTCAGGGGGTCCTCTACGAGCAGTACTTC. Protein product: CASSQVQGVLYEQYF. Looking up the rest from reference TRBV14 and TRBJ2-7 gives the full variable domain: EAGVTQFPSHSVIEKGQTVTLRCDPISGHDNLYWYRRVMGKEIKFLLHFVKESKQDESGMPNNRFLAERTGGTYSTLKVQPAELEDSGVYFCASSQVQGVLYEQYFGPGTRLTVT.

V usage is TRBV5-4 and J usage is TRBJ2-1, with 11 bases identical to TRBD2. Trimming cost V 3 bases and J 1 base; bases outside gene matches: 6. The CDR3 has 17 residues. CDR1 is SGHNT, CDR2 YYREEE, per germline (reference sequence). The CDR3: CASSSIAGGRSYNEQFF. Written as DNA, the CDR3 is TGTGCCAGCAGCTCCATAGCGGGGGGGCGGTCCTACAATGAGCAGTTCTTC. The variable domain in full, with the rest retrieved from reference TRBV5-4 and TRBJ2-1, is ETGVTQSPTHLIKTRGQQVTLRCSSQSGHNTVSWYQQALGQGPQFIFQYYREEENGRGNFPPRFSGLQFPNYSSELNVNALELDDSALYLCASSSIAGGRSYNEQFFGPGTRLTVL.

The rearrangement links TRBV7-7 to TRBJ2-3; possibly TRBD1 for D (6 bases). The CDR3 runs 13 residues. Germline V gene data show CDR1 as SSHAT and CDR2 as FNYEAQ (reference sequence). Trimming removed 2 bases from V and 5 bases from J, with 8 bases in between. CDR3 DNA: TGTGCCAGCAGCTTAACAGGGAAAGATACGCAGTATTTT. This sequence encodes CASSLTGKDTQYF. The variable domain in full, with the rest retrieved from reference TRBV7-7 and TRBJ2-3, is GAGVSQSPRYKVTKRGQDVTLRCDPISSHATLYWYQQALGQGPEFLTYFNYEAQPDKSGLPSDRFSAERPEGSISTLTIQRTEQRDSAMYRCASSLTGKDTQYFGPGTRLTVL.

J is TRBJ1-1 and V is TRBV5-1; 9 bases match TRBD1. V lost 0 bases, J lost 1 base, and 1 base stayed unmatched. The CDR3 has 15 residues. Germline V gene data show CDR1 as SGHRS and CDR2 as YFSETQ. This chain's CDR3 is CASSLGQGGNTEAFF. CDR3 nucleotide sequence: TGCGCCAGCAGCTTGGGACAGGGGGGGAACACTGAAGCTTTCTTT. The variable domain in full, completed from reference TRBV5-1 and TRBJ1-1, reads KAGVTQTPRYLIKTRGQQVTLSCSPISGHRSVSWYQQTPGQGLQFLFEYFSETQRNKGNFPGRFSGRQFSNSRSEMNVSTLELGDSALYLCASSLGQGGNTEAFFGQGTRLTVV.

In DNA, the CDR3 is TGCGCCAGCAGCTTGGGGACAGGCACAGATACGCAGTATTTT. Its translation is CASSLGTGTDTQYF. This rearrangement joins TRBV5-1 to TRBJ2-3; maybe TRBD1 (6 bases). CDR1 is SGHRS, CDR2 YFSETQ, per germline. The CDR3 spans 14 residues. Trimming stripped 0 bases from V and 1 base from J, with 6 bases between. The full variable domain, completed using reference TRBV5-1 and TRBJ2-3, is KAGVTQTPRYLIKTRGQQVTLSCSPISGHRSVSWYQQTPGQGLQFLFEYFSETQRNKGNFPGRFSGRQFSNSRSEMNVSTLELGDSALYLCASSLGTGTDTQYFGPGTRLTVL.

This clone is a singleton in its sample. The V call is TRBV18, the J call TRBJ2-1, with TRBD2 as a possible D gene (5 bases). The CDR3 has 15 residues. The V end was cut by 3 bases, the J end by 5 bases, with 14 bases between. Germline CDR1 is KGHSH and CDR2 is LQKENI. The CDR3 protein is CASSPSRAPNNEQFF. DNA of the CDR3: TGTGCCAGCTCACCTTCGCGGGCACCCAACAATGAGCAGTTCTTC.

This chain links TRBV9 with TRBJ2-3, with D perhaps matching TRBD1 (6 bases). V dropped 0 bases and J dropped 4 bases, with 9 bases sitting between them. CDR1 SGDLS and CDR2 YYNGEE come from the germline V gene. This CDR3 has 14 amino acids. In nucleotides, the CDR3 is TGTGCCAGCAGCGTAGACAGGGTGGCAGATACGCAGTATTTT. It codes for CASSVDRVADTQYF.

The V and J genes are TRBV7-2 and TRBJ1-2; a possible D gene is TRBD1 (5 bases). This CDR3 contains 17 residues. Germline assignment: CDR1 SGHTA and CDR2 FQGNSA. Trimming took off 1 base at V and 4 bases at J, with 19 bases between the two ends. CDR3: CASSLGGRVFGGYGYTF. CDR3 sequence (DNA): TGTGCCAGCAGCTTAGGTGGCAGGGTGTTCGGGGGCTATGGCTACACCTTC.

The DNA of the CDR3 is TGCGCCAGCAGCTTCCGACTAGCGGGAGCCCACAATGAGCAGTTCTTC. Its translation is CASSFRLAGAHNEQFF. The chain joins TRBV5-1 to TRBJ2-1; 12 bases agree with TRBD2. V was pared by 2 bases and J by 5 bases, with 5 bases of the junction left unmatched. Germline assignment: CDR1 SGHRS and CDR2 YFSETQ. There are 16 residues in the CDR3. Full variable domain (remainder filled in from reference TRBV5-1 and TRBJ2-1): KAGVTQTPRYLIKTRGQQVTLSCSPISGHRSVSWYQQTPGQGLQFLFEYFSETQRNKGNFPGRFSGRQFSNSRSEMNVSTLELGDSALYLCASSFRLAGAHNEQFFGPGTRLTVL.

The chain recombines TRBV2 with TRBJ1-2; 10 nucleotides line up with TRBD1. CDR3 length: 12 amino acids. Germline V CDR1 and CDR2: SNHLY, FYNNEI. Trimming cost V 7 bases and J 6 bases; bases outside gene matches: 2. CDR3 loop: CASKGQGHGYTF. In DNA, the CDR3 is TGTGCCAGCAAGGGACAGGGGCATGGCTACACCTTC.

The V gene is TRBV18, the J gene TRBJ2-1; D is undetermined. The CDR3 contains 16 residues. The germline V gene encodes CDR1 KGHSH and CDR2 LQKENI. V lost 3 bases, J lost 0 bases, and 12 bases lay in between. The CDR3 here is CASSPLTGVSYNEQFF. DNA for the CDR3: TGTGCCAGCTCACCTCTAACGGGTGTCTCCTACAATGAGCAGTTCTTC.

The rearrangement uses TRBV19 and TRBJ1-2; TRBD1 agrees at 7 bases. V was pared by 3 bases and J by 8 bases, with 6 bases of the junction left unmatched. This CDR3 is built from 13 residues. Germline loops: CDR1 LNHDA, CDR2 SQIVND (reference sequence). The CDR3 loop reads CASSIGQATGYTF. DNA of the CDR3: TGTGCCAGTAGTATTGGACAGGCCACAGGCTACACCTTC.

V usage is TRBV7-3 and J usage is TRBJ1-4; 7 bases align to TRBD1. Losses at the gene ends were 3 bases for V and 4 bases for J; bases not matched to a gene: 2. In germline, CDR1 is SGHTA, CDR2 FQGTGA. The CDR3 extends over 14 amino acids. The CDR3 DNA is TGTGCCAGCAGCTTCCACAGGGGTAATGAAAAACTGTTTTTT. Translation gives CASSFHRGNEKLFF.

This clone has just a few counts. This chain connects TRBV6-1 to TRBJ1-6; 9 nucleotides align to TRBD1. The junction had 6 bases not matched to a gene; V was cut back by 3 bases and J by 9 bases. Germline values: CDR1 MNHNS, CDR2 SASEGT. The length of the CDR3 is 15 residues. CDR3 region: CASSDGDRVGSPLHF. The CDR3 DNA sequence: TGTGCCAGCAGTGATGGGGACAGGGTAGGTTCACCCCTCCACTTT.

The V and J genes are TRBV19 and TRBJ2-3; TRBD2 matches at 7 bases. The CDR3 is made up of 17 amino acids. Germline loops: CDR1 LNHDA, CDR2 SQIVND (reference sequence). Unmatched junction bases numbered 7, after V lost 1 base and J lost 0 bases. The CDR3 spells CASSIGGTTKSTDTQYF. The DNA of the CDR3 is TGTGCCAGTAGTATAGGGGGGACTACAAAAAGCACAGATACGCAGTATTTT.